Shown below are 22 T cell receptor beta chains from a single sample sequenced in a study of OX40 agonist ivuxolimab in advanced cancers. TCRdb's table, derived via immunoSEQ multiplex PCR, lists solely in-frame clones and lacks some. The top ten hold approximately 10% of the sample, which has about 50,000 clones, 85% to 90% seen once. The sample was CD4+ or CD8+ T cells sorted from blood, taken in a trial of the OX40 agonist ivuxolimab. These receptors all come from an adult with an advanced solid tumor such as melanoma, head and neck, liver or kidney cancer.

This chain connects TRBV7-2 to TRBJ2-7; TRBD2 might be the D (5 bases). The CDR3 contains 11 residues. Germline CDR1 is SGHTA and CDR2 is FQGNSA. Trimming removed 5 bases from V and 4 bases from J, with 6 bases in between. The CDR3 protein is CASSPGYEQYF. Written as DNA, the CDR3 is TGTGCCAGCAGCCCGGGATACGAGCAGTACTTC.

V is TRBV4-3 and J is TRBJ2-3, with D perhaps matching TRBD1 or TRBD2 (5 bases each). Trimming shortened V by 0 bases and J by 6 bases, and 13 bases separated the two germline ends. Germline assignment: CDR1 LGHNA and CDR2 YSLEER. The CDR3 covers 15 residues. This chain's CDR3 is CASSQDRGWRDTQYF. CDR3 nucleotide sequence: TGCGCCAGCAGCCAAGATCGGGGCTGGAGGGATACGCAGTATTTT.

This chain links TRBV5-6 with TRBJ2-7, with 9 bases fitting TRBD1. The CDR3 totals 16 residues. Germline V gene sequence: CDR1 SGHDT, CDR2 YYEEEE. The ends lost 3 bases at V and 3 bases at J; junction bases unmatched: 10. The CDR3, as DNA: TGTGCCAGCAGCTCCGCGTGGGACAGGGCAATCTACGAGCAGTACTTC. It yields the protein CASSSAWDRAIYEQYF.

V and J are TRBV19 and TRBJ2-2, with 10 bases identical to TRBD2. The CDR3 has 16 residues. J was trimmed by 4 bases and V by 1 base; bases with no gene match: 3. Germline loops: CDR1 LNHDA, CDR2 SQIVND (reference sequence). The CDR3 DNA reads as TGTGCCAGTAGTATAGGACTAGCGGGCCCCACCGGGGAGCTGTTTTTT. As protein: CASSIGLAGPTGELFF.

This chain links TRBV4-1 with TRBJ2-4; 7 bases match TRBD2. This CDR3 region has 17 residues. Germline CDR1 is MGHRA and CDR2 is YSYEKL. V lost 1 base, J lost 4 bases, and 10 bases stayed unmatched. CDR3 sequence reads: CASSQVDRGRGKNIQYF. The CDR3 bases are TGCGCCAGCAGCCAAGTCGATCGAGGGCGGGGGAAAAACATTCAGTACTTC.

The chain employs TRBV5-4 and TRBJ1-1, with D possibly being TRBD1 (6 bases). There are 13 residues in the CDR3. Trimming took off 4 bases at V and 6 bases at J, with 13 bases between the two ends. Germline values: CDR1 SGHNT, CDR2 YYREEE (reference sequence). CDR3 residues: CASSPRGGSEAFF. The CDR3, as DNA: TGTGCCAGCAGCCCACGAGGGGGATCTGAAGCTTTCTTT.

The chain joins TRBV28 to TRBJ2-7; D not resolved. Trimming cost V 7 bases and J 5 bases, with 9 bases left between them. The germline CDR1 and CDR2 sequences are MDHEN and SYDVKM. This CDR3 comprises 11 residues. CDR3 amino acids: CASNSVNEQYF. The CDR3 region has the DNA TGTGCCAGCAATAGTGTGAACGAGCAGTACTTC.

This chain connects TRBV14 to TRBJ1-1; perhaps TRBD1 as D (5 bases). V shed 7 bases and J shed 11 bases, with 20 bases lying between them. Germline V lookup: CDR1 SGHDN, CDR2 FVKESK. The CDR3 has 13 residues. CDR3 region: CASTPGIGGTAFF. CDR3 in DNA: TGTGCCAGCACCCCCGGCATTGGTGGGACGGCTTTCTTT.

The chain recombines TRBV6-5 with TRBJ2-7; the D gene is possibly TRBD2 (6 bases). This CDR3 has 14 residues. Trimming took off 4 bases at V and 1 base at J, with 11 bases between the two ends. Germline V lookup: CDR1 MNHEY, CDR2 SVGAGI. The CDR3 DNA is TGTGCCAGCAGTTTGACCGCGGGGTCCTACGAGCAGTACTTC. Protein: CASSLTAGSYEQYF.

V gene TRBV18 combines with J gene TRBJ1-6, with TRBD1 matching over 7 bases. V dropped 5 bases and J dropped 0; count of bases not matched to a gene: 7. CDR3 size: 17 residues. Germline CDR1 is KGHSH and CDR2 is LQKENI. CDR3 loop: CASSDRDLSSYNSPLHF. Here the CDR3 DNA reads TGTGCCAGCTCAGACAGGGATCTCAGCTCCTATAATTCACCCCTCCACTTT.

The chain joins TRBV4-1 to TRBJ2-2; TRBD2 aligns across 11 bases. The length of the CDR3 is 15 residues. J lost 6 bases, V lost 4 bases, and 4 bases had no gene match. Germline assignment: CDR1 MGHRA and CDR2 YSYEKL. The CDR3 bases are TGCGCCAGCAGCCCGGTAGCGGGGGGGTCCGGGGAGCTGTTTTTT. Translation: CASSPVAGGSGELFF.

V usage is TRBV28 and J usage is TRBJ2-2, with TRBD2 matching over 11 bases. After removal of 6 bases from V and 7 bases from J, the junction contained 1 base not matched to a gene. CDR3 length equals 13 residues. Germline lookup yields CDR1 MDHEN and CDR2 SYDVKM. This chain's CDR3 is CASRTSGSGELFF. CDR3 in DNA: TGTGCCAGCAGAACTAGCGGGAGCGGGGAGCTGTTTTTT.

The J gene is TRBJ2-1, the V gene TRBV27, with D hard to call. Germline lookup yields CDR1 MNHEY and CDR2 SMNVEV (reference sequence). This CDR3 is built from 14 residues. V gave up 2 bases and J gave up 0 bases, with 5 bases separating them. CDR3 in DNA: TGTGCCAGCAGTTTAACGGCCTCCTACAATGAGCAGTTCTTC. The encoded protein is CASSLTASYNEQFF.

The chain has TRBV6-5 and TRBJ1-2; a possible D gene is TRBD1 (6 bases). V gave up 7 bases and J gave up 7 bases, with 16 bases separating them. The CDR3 covers 13 residues. From germline, CDR1 is MNHEY and CDR2 SVGAGI. CDR3 amino acids: CASTLTGNSGYTF. The CDR3 region has the DNA TGTGCCAGCACCTTAACAGGGAATAGTGGCTACACCTTC.

The J gene is TRBJ2-5, the V gene TRBV16; 10 bases map to TRBD2. Trimming at V came to 0 bases and at J to 13 bases, leaving 17 bases not matched to a gene. CDR3 length: 17 residues. The germline V gene encodes CDR1 KGHSY and CDR2 FQNENV. As DNA, the CDR3 is TGTGCCAGCAGCCAATCGATTTATAGACTAGCGGGCTCTCCGGGGTACTTC. Amino acid sequence: CASSQSIYRLAGSPGYF.

The chain links TRBV5-6 to TRBJ2-7; 8 bases match TRBD1. The V segment lost 0 bases and the J segment 2 bases; nucleotides outside the gene matches: 4. The CDR3 sequence is 15 residues long. Germline V lookup: CDR1 SGHDT, CDR2 YYEEEE. CDR3: CASSLGAGGAYEQYF. For the CDR3, the DNA is TGTGCCAGCAGCTTGGGTGCAGGGGGCGCCTACGAGCAGTACTTC.

The genes are TRBV4-1 and TRBJ2-5; the D gene is possibly TRBD2 (6 bases). The V gene lost 0 bases and the J gene lost 4 bases, with 21 bases spanning the gap. Per germline, CDR1 MGHRA and CDR2 YSYEKL. The CDR3 consists of 18 residues. The chain's CDR3 is CASSQDNLGARGTETQYF. The CDR3 nucleotides are TGCGCCAGCAGCCAAGATAATCTCGGGGCGCGGGGCACAGAGACCCAGTACTTC.

The chain combines TRBV5-4 with TRBJ2-7; 9 bases align to TRBD2. The V gene's germline CDR1 is SGHNT and CDR2 YYREEE (reference sequence). The CDR3 totals 14 residues. V was pared by 4 bases and J by 4 bases, with 6 bases of the junction left unmatched. The CDR3 region is CASSQTSGPYEQYF. As DNA, the CDR3 is TGTGCCAGCAGCCAGACTAGCGGACCTTACGAGCAGTACTTC.

This clone was counted a few times. The CDR3: CASSLDLGGVGGYTF. The CDR3 DNA reads TGTGCCAGCAGCTTAGATTTGGGAGGGGTAGGAGGCTACACCTTC. V gene TRBV7-2 combines with J gene TRBJ1-2; weak D call: TRBD1 (5 bases). The CDR3 runs 15 residues. Germline V gives CDR1 SGHTA, CDR2 FQGNSA. Trimming took 1 base from V and 8 from J, leaving 17 bases between them.

The V gene is TRBV7-6, the J gene TRBJ2-1; 8 bases line up with TRBD1. This CDR3 comprises 15 residues. The germline CDR1 and CDR2 sequences are SGHVS and FNYEAQ. V lost 3 bases, J lost 4 bases, and 5 bases stayed unmatched. The CDR3 loop reads CASSLTGENYNEQFF. In DNA form, the CDR3 reads TGTGCCAGCAGCTTGACAGGGGAAAATTACAATGAGCAGTTCTTC.

In its sample, this clone was seen a few times. The genes are TRBV6-5 and TRBJ2-7, with D possibly matching TRBD2 (5 bases). CDR1 and CDR2 from the germline V gene are MNHEY and SVGAGI. V gave up 0 bases and J gave up 3 bases, with 6 bases separating them. The CDR3 length is 13 residues. The DNA for the CDR3 is TGTGCCAGCAGTTACTCCGCGGGCTACGAGCAGTACTTC. This translates into CASSYSAGYEQYF.

The chain is built from TRBV5-4 and TRBJ1-5; 10 nucleotides match TRBD1. Per the germline V gene, CDR1 is SGHNT and CDR2 is YYREEE (reference sequence). The CDR3 spans 16 residues. The V segment lost 4 bases and the J segment 5 bases; nucleotides outside the gene matches: 9. CDR3 in DNA: TGTGCCAGCAGCGAACCGGGACAGGGGTATCATCAGCCCCAGCATTTT. It yields the protein CASSEPGQGYHQPQHF. Together with reference TRBV5-4 and TRBJ1-5, the CDR3 gives the full variable domain: ETGVTQSPTHLIKTRGQQVTLRCSSQSGHNTVSWYQQALGQGPQFIFQYYREEENGRGNFPPRFSGLQFPNYSSELNVNALELDDSALYLCASSEPGQGYHQPQHFGDGTRLSIL.